Sequencing of this T cell receptor beta chain was carried out in a study of Ad26.COV2.S vaccination and SARS-CoV-2 variants. This table comes from immunoSEQ multiplex PCR, and its TCRdb copy is limited to in-frame clones, with some not included. The sample shows a few hundred thousand clones, around nine tenths of them seen only once. The study, taken as a whole, reports: Vaccine and placebo recipients had similar non-spike TCR breadth.

Germline V CDR1 and CDR2: SEHNR, FQNEAQ (reference sequence). This CDR3 spans 13 amino acids. Trimming removed 3 bases at V and 8 bases at J, with 13 bases between. A word on this clone: Its antigen is currently unknown.

Treatment in this sample: around 19 received Ad26.COV2.S at low or high dose, single or two shots; 5 received placebo; per-sample allocation not given. Collection of the samples took place on day 63 after the first injection of vaccine or placebo. The sequence was obtained from a person aged 18-60 years who received the Ad26.COV2.S COVID-19 vaccine or a placebo. This rearrangement joins TRBV7-9 to TRBJ1-1; weak D call: TRBD1 (6 bases). The starting material was peripheral blood, obtained in a trial of Ad26.COV2.S vaccine versus placebo. CDR3 loop: CASSFSGGGEAFF. CDR3 in DNA: TGTGCCAGCAGCTTTAGTGGGGGCGGAGAAGCTTTCTTT.